The next 30 T cell receptor beta chains were all read from a single sample in a study of blood T cell repertoires in COVID-19. Sequencing used immunoSEQ multiplex PCR; TCRdb keeps in-frame clones, though not all of them. The table lists 250,000 or so clones, about 80% of them singletons, with around 2% in the top ten. Sequencing input: peripheral blood. Receptor source: a young man who had recovered from COVID-19.

This clone has ten or more counts. The V and J genes are TRBV3-1 (or the pseudogene TRBV3-2) and TRBJ1-5, with 7 bases lining up with TRBD1. There are 15 residues in the CDR3. Germline CDR1 reads LGHDT; CDR2 reads YNNKEL (reference sequence). Trimming cost V 1 base and J 4 bases; bases outside gene matches: 4. The CDR3 sequence: CASSQGAGGNQPQHF. DNA of the CDR3: TGTGCCAGCAGCCAAGGGGCAGGGGGGAATCAGCCCCAGCATTTT.

The chain links TRBV19 to TRBJ2-2; TRBD1 matches 12 bases. Trimming took 5 bases from V and 1 from J; bases not matched to a gene: 5. Germline values: CDR1 LNHDA, CDR2 SQIVND (reference sequence). There are 17 residues in the CDR3. The CDR3 DNA reads TGTGCCAGTAGTTACGGGACAGGGGGCCGGAACACCGGGGAGCTGTTTTTT. Translating it yields CASSYGTGGRNTGELFF.

In its sample, this clone was seen once. V usage is TRBV2 and J usage is TRBJ1-6, with 9 bases matching TRBD1. CDR1 is SNHLY and CDR2 is FYNNEI in the germline V gene. The V segment lost 8 bases and the J segment 7 bases; nucleotides outside the gene matches: 3. The CDR3 runs 13 residues. The CDR3 DNA reads TGTGCCAGCCCACAGGGGGCGAATTCACCCCTCCACTTT. Protein sequence: CASPQGANSPLHF.

The rearrangement joins TRBV7-8 to TRBJ2-2; the match to TRBD2 covers 8 bases. The CDR3 spans 21 residues. Germline V gene sequence: CDR1 SGHVS, CDR2 FQNEAQ. Losses at the gene ends were 1 base for V and 5 bases for J; bases not matched to a gene: 21. This CDR3 is CASSLEAWEYGGAERTGELFF. In DNA form, the CDR3 reads TGTGCCAGCAGCTTAGAAGCCTGGGAATACGGGGGGGCCGAGAGGACCGGGGAGCTGTTTTTT.

This clone has a single count. The V and J genes are TRBV15 and TRBJ1-3; no clear D gene. The CDR3 runs to 15 residues. The germline V and J ends were trimmed by 0 bases and 2 bases, with 8 bases remaining between them. The germline V gene encodes CDR1 LNHNV and CDR2 YYDKDF (reference sequence). The CDR3 DNA follows: TGTGCCACCAGCAGAGATTTACTCCCTGGAAACACCATATATTTT. Its protein product is CATSRDLLPGNTIYF.

The chain links TRBV10-3 to TRBJ2-3; 8 bases agree with TRBD1. J gave up 9 bases and V 6 bases, and 2 bases lay outside the gene matches. The CDR3 extends over 11 amino acids. Germline CDR1 and CDR2: ENHRY and SYGVKD. The CDR3 nucleotides read TGTGCCATCAGAGGGACAGGAACGCAGTATTTT. Translation gives CAIRGTGTQYF.

As DNA, the CDR3 is TGCGCCAGCAGCGGAGTCACCTACGAGCAGTACTTC. This encodes CASSGVTYEQYF. V and J are TRBV5-1 and TRBJ2-7; D is ambiguous. The CDR3 extends over 12 amino acids. Trimming pared 4 bases from V and 2 bases from J, leaving 7 bases between. Germline lookup yields CDR1 SGHRS and CDR2 YFSETQ. The full variable domain, completed using reference TRBV5-1 and TRBJ2-7, is KAGVTQTPRYLIKTRGQQVTLSCSPISGHRSVSWYQQTPGQGLQFLFEYFSETQRNKGNFPGRFSGRQFSNSRSEMNVSTLELGDSALYLCASSGVTYEQYFGPGTRLTVT.

The V gene is TRBV7-6, the J gene TRBJ1-1, with D unclear. Trimming pared 6 bases from V and 2 bases from J, leaving 10 bases between. This CDR3 is built from 13 residues. Germline loops: CDR1 SGHVS, CDR2 FNYEAQ. CDR3 coding DNA: TGTGCCAGCAGATTTACAGTTAACACTGAAGCTTTCTTT. Protein sequence: CASRFTVNTEAFF.

V gene TRBV7-8 combines with J gene TRBJ2-2; D perhaps matches TRBD1 (6 bases). This CDR3 contains 15 residues. Per germline, CDR1 SGHVS and CDR2 FQNEAQ. V shed 1 base and J shed 5 bases, with 11 bases lying between them. The CDR3 DNA follows: TGTGCCAGCAGCTTAGGCAGGGGTCGGACCGGGGAGCTGTTTTTT. Translation: CASSLGRGRTGELFF.

V usage is TRBV7-2 and J usage is TRBJ2-7, with 8 bases that match TRBD2. This CDR3 region has 16 residues. Germline V lookup: CDR1 SGHTA, CDR2 FQGNSA. With 5 bases clipped from V and 1 base from J, the junction kept 10 bases outside the gene matches. The CDR3 loop reads CASSHYGGGRSYEQYF. CDR3 in DNA: TGTGCCAGCAGCCACTACGGGGGGGGCCGTTCCTACGAGCAGTACTTC.

This clone was observed a handful of times. This chain links TRBV5-4 with TRBJ2-2, with 7 nucleotides matching TRBD2. V gave up 2 bases and J gave up 6 bases; unmatched junction bases: 1. The CDR3 has 13 amino acids. Germline CDR1 SGHNT, CDR2 YYREEE (reference sequence). The chain's CDR3 is CASSFRGAGELFF. The CDR3 coding sequence is TGTGCCAGCAGCTTTCGGGGGGCCGGGGAGCTGTTTTTT. The variable domain in full, completed from reference TRBV5-4 and TRBJ2-2, reads ETGVTQSPTHLIKTRGQQVTLRCSSQSGHNTVSWYQQALGQGPQFIFQYYREEENGRGNFPPRFSGLQFPNYSSELNVNALELDDSALYLCASSFRGAGELFFGEGSRLTVL.

This clone has just a few counts. The V call is TRBV3-1 (or the pseudogene TRBV3-2), the J call TRBJ2-7; the match to TRBD2 covers 7 bases. CDR1 and CDR2 from the germline V gene are LGHDT and YNNKEL (reference sequence). V was clipped by 6 bases and J by 3 bases; unmatched bases: 5. The CDR3 covers 13 residues. CDR3 sequence: CASSLGRGYEQYF. The CDR3 DNA follows: TGTGCCAGCAGTCTGGGGAGGGGCTACGAGCAGTACTTC.

The chain carries TRBV6-5 and TRBJ2-3; perhaps TRBD2 as D (6 bases). This CDR3 has 15 amino acids. V was shortened by 5 bases and J by 4 bases, with 16 bases between the two germline ends. In germline, CDR1 is MNHEY, CDR2 SVGAGI. In DNA, the CDR3 is TGTGCCAGCAGTACGGGAGAGACAGCTGCAGATACGCAGTATTTT. Amino acids: CASSTGETAADTQYF.

V and J are TRBV19 and TRBJ2-1, with TRBD2 matching 9 bases. This CDR3 is built from 18 residues. V shed 3 bases, J shed 6 bases, and the junction held 15 bases outside the gene matches. CDR1 and CDR2 from the germline V gene are LNHDA and SQIVND (reference sequence). Here the CDR3 reads CASSMLRRGGAGVNEQFF. CDR3 bases: TGTGCCAGTAGTATGCTCAGGCGGGGGGGAGCCGGTGTCAATGAGCAGTTCTTC.

The V gene is TRBV30, the J gene TRBJ2-1; 15 nucleotides match TRBD2. V trimming: 6 bases; J trimming: 5 bases; junction bases outside the gene matches: 8. CDR3 length equals 16 residues. Germline CDR1 reads GTSNPN; CDR2 reads SVGIG (reference sequence). CDR3: CACRGLAGGLDNEQFF. In DNA, the CDR3 is TGTGCCTGCCGGGGACTAGCGGGGGGCCTGGACAATGAGCAGTTCTTC. The full variable domain, rest sourced from reference TRBV30 and TRBJ2-1, is SQTIHQWPATLVQPVGSPLSLECTVEGTSNPNLYWYRQAAGRGLQLLFYSVGIGQISSEVPQNLSASRPQDRQFILSSKKLLLSDSGFYLCACRGLAGGLDNEQFFGPGTRLTVL.

The chain employs TRBV5-1 and TRBJ2-5, with 10 bases identical to TRBD1. Germline V lookup: CDR1 SGHRS, CDR2 YFSETQ. V lost 4 bases to trimming and J lost 5 bases; unmatched junction nucleotides: 2. CDR3 length equals 13 residues. The chain's CDR3 is CASSQTGGETQYF. Written as DNA, the CDR3 is TGCGCCAGCAGCCAGACAGGGGGCGAGACCCAGTACTTC.

The V and J genes are TRBV20-1 and TRBJ1-5, with D perhaps matching TRBD1 (5 bases). Trimming took off 3 bases at V and 5 bases at J, with 17 bases between the two ends. This CDR3 spans 15 amino acids. Germline V lookup: CDR1 DFQATT, CDR2 SNEGSKA (reference sequence). In DNA, the CDR3 is TGCAGTGCTAGTGAGCTGGGCGGGGGATATCAGCCCCAGCATTTT. Amino acid sequence: CSASELGGGYQPQHF.

The chain recombines TRBV12-3 or TRBV12-4 with TRBJ2-3; 7 bases are shared with TRBD2. V lost 6 bases, J lost 3 bases, and 3 bases stayed unmatched. This CDR3 contains 13 residues. In DNA form, the CDR3 reads TGTGCCAGCAGCCTAGCGGATACAGATACGCAGTATTTT. It is translated as CASSLADTDTQYF.

This clone was recorded at least ten times. CDR3 loop: CASSYGTPDNSPLHF. The DNA of the CDR3 is TGTGCCAGCAGTTACGGGACACCCGATAATTCACCCCTCCACTTT. The J gene is TRBJ1-6, the V gene TRBV6-2 or TRBV6-3; possible D gene TRBD1, 6 bases. The CDR3 has 15 amino acids. Trimming stripped 2 bases from V and 5 bases from J, with 10 bases between. The germline gives CDR1 MNHEY, CDR2 SVGEGT.

This chain connects TRBV7-8 to TRBJ1-5; D remains ambiguous. V gave up 1 base and J gave up 4 bases, with 11 bases separating them. The germline V gene has CDR1 SGHVS and CDR2 FQNEAQ. CDR3 length: 15 amino acids. The CDR3 nucleotides are TGTGCCAGCAGCTTAGTGGCAGGTCGAAATCAGCCCCAGCATTTT. Its translation is CASSLVAGRNQPQHF.

This chain uses TRBV5-8 with TRBJ1-4; TRBD1 matches 7 bases. From germline, CDR1 is SGHTS and CDR2 YDEGEE. J lost 7 bases, V lost 4 bases, and 13 bases had no gene match. The CDR3 spans 16 residues. Written as DNA, the CDR3 is TGTGCCAGCAGCAAGGGCTCGGGACAGCTCACTGAAAAACTGTTTTTT. It codes for CASSKGSGQLTEKLFF.

The chain combines TRBV12-3 or TRBV12-4 with TRBJ2-2, with a possible D match to TRBD1 (6 bases). Between the trimmed V and J ends, which lost 11 bases and 2 bases, there was a span of 12 bases. CDR3 length: 13 amino acids. This CDR3 reads CAGRGQNTGELFF. CDR3 bases: TGTGCCGGTAGGGGACAAAACACCGGGGAGCTGTTTTTT.

The chain joins TRBV10-1 to TRBJ1-1; 8 nucleotides match TRBD1. The germline V gene encodes CDR1 WNHNN and CDR2 SYGVQD (reference sequence). This CDR3 spans 14 amino acids. Trimming cost V 5 bases and J 4 bases; bases outside gene matches: 6. CDR3 in amino acids: CASSPTGEPTEAFF. CDR3 nucleotides: TGCGCCAGCAGTCCGACAGGGGAGCCCACTGAAGCTTTCTTT.

This clone was detected only a few times. This chain joins TRBV5-5 and TRBJ2-7; D is possibly TRBD1 (6 bases). Between the trimmed V and J ends, which lost 0 bases and 0 bases, there was a span of 16 bases. The V gene's germline CDR1 is SGHKS and CDR2 YYEKEE (reference sequence). The CDR3 totals 17 residues. The CDR3 DNA reads as TGTGCCAGCAGCTTGGTGGGCAGGGGTAGGAGCTCCTACGAGCAGTACTTC. Its protein product is CASSLVGRGRSSYEQYF.

The chain has TRBV18 and TRBJ1-1; 9 bases agree with TRBD1. Germline values: CDR1 KGHSH, CDR2 LQKENI. V dropped 5 bases and J dropped 6; count of bases not matched to a gene: 4. The CDR3 is made up of 13 amino acids. CDR3 nucleotide sequence: TGTGCCAGCTCAGCCCGGGACAGGGCTGAAGCTTTCTTT. This encodes CASSARDRAEAFF.

The chain uses TRBV3-1 (or the pseudogene TRBV3-2) and TRBJ1-2, with 7 bases identical to TRBD1. CDR3 size: 14 residues. The germline V gene encodes CDR1 LGHDT and CDR2 YNNKEL (reference sequence). After removal of 1 base from V and 7 bases from J, the junction contained 6 bases not matched to a gene. The CDR3 loop is CASSQAEGAGGYTF. CDR3 sequence (DNA): TGTGCCAGCAGCCAAGCTGAGGGGGCGGGTGGCTACACCTTC.

The rearrangement joins TRBV2 to TRBJ2-5; a weak D match, TRBD1 (7 bases). Trimming left V 1 base short and J 0 bases short, with 12 bases between. CDR1 and CDR2 from the germline V gene are SNHLY and FYNNEI. This CDR3 has 16 residues. CDR3 region: CASSEGAGGYQETQYF. The CDR3 DNA is TGTGCCAGCAGTGAAGGCGCAGGGGGGTACCAAGAGACCCAGTACTTC. The full variable domain, its missing parts supplied by reference TRBV2 and TRBJ2-5, is EPEVTQTPSHQVTQMGQEVILRCVPISNHLYFYWYRQILGQKVEFLVSFYNNEISEKSEIFDDQFSVERPDGSNFTLKIRSTKLEDSAMYFCASSEGAGGYQETQYFGPGTRLLVL.

This clone was seen only a few times. The V and J genes are TRBV21-1 and TRBJ1-4; no check of the table's D call, TRBD1, against the DNA was made. TRBV21-1 corresponds to a pseudogene. CDR3 length equals 16 residues. CDR3 protein: CASSKGSRVTNEKLFF. Here the CDR3 DNA reads TGTGCCAGCAGCAAAGGATCCAGGGTGACTAATGAAAAACTGTTTTTT.

This clone was recorded a few times. This chain links TRBV5-4 with TRBJ2-7; TRBD1 matches at 8 bases. Germline V gives CDR1 SGHNT, CDR2 YYREEE (reference sequence). This CDR3 region has 14 residues. Trimming at V came to 4 bases and at J to 3 bases, leaving 6 bases not matched to a gene. For the CDR3, the DNA is TGTGCCAGCAGCATAGACAGGGGTCGCTACGAGCAGTACTTC. Its protein is CASSIDRGRYEQYF.

This clone was observed a single time. This chain connects TRBV25-1 to TRBJ2-3, with 12 bases matching TRBD2. The V gene's germline CDR1 is MGHDK and CDR2 SYGVNS. V shed 8 bases and J 2 bases; nucleotides not matched to a gene: 5. This CDR3 comprises 15 residues. DNA for the CDR3: TGTGCCAGCTCTCTAGCGGGGGGGGACACAGATACGCAGTATTTT. Translating it yields CASSLAGGDTDTQYF.